This is a list of T cell receptor beta chains from one sample in a study of CXCR3-negative and CXCR3-positive naive CD8 T cells. TCRdb reanalyzed the 5' RACE reads, giving one entry per CDR3 protein sequence and no DNA. The sample table includes 84,000 or so distinct CDR3 sequences. Sequenced: naive CXCR3+ CD8+ T cells from blood. The receptors were sampled from a human donor in good health. Some clones in this sample may be carry-over from other donors' samples. CDR3s include the opening cysteine and the closing phenylalanine or tryptophan.

v_call,cdr3_length,j_call,cdr3_aa
TRBV4-3,16,TRBJ2-2,CASSQRPGEFHGELFF
TRBV6-5,14,TRBJ1-1,CASSYNRLNTEAFF
TRBV19,14,TRBJ1-4,CASSIRRTDEKLFF
TRBV27,14,TRBJ2-5,CASRPRAGWETQYF
TRBV5-5,15,TRBJ2-5,CASSLEPGQKETQYF
TRBV7-9,14,TRBJ1-1,CASSNSGEETEAFF
TRBV15,17,TRBJ2-4,CATSRDRGGKNKNIQYF
TRBV15,15,TRBJ1-1,CATSRGTGEWTEAFF
TRBV29-1,14,TRBJ2-2,CSALAGGPSGELFF
TRBV5-1,12,TRBJ2-1,CASRLGGNEQFF
TRBV7-9,12,TRBJ2-5,CASSLSRETQYF
TRBV10-3,15,TRBJ2-3,CAITWDFPGTDTQYF
TRBV12-3/TRBV12-4,14,TRBJ2-7,CASSLGAGRGEQYF
TRBV4-1,14,TRBJ2-7,CASSQDRSLHEQYF
TRBV25-1,13,TRBJ1-5,CASGTGTVQPQHF
TRBV28,13,TRBJ2-7,CASSSRDMYEQYF
TRBV15,15,TRBJ2-1,CATSSPGTGHNEQFF
TRBV29-1,13,TRBJ1-1,CSVEEGGQGAAFF
TRBV27,14,TRBJ2-3,CASSLYLGRDTQYF
TRBV6-4,16,TRBJ2-1,CASSDSASGEYNEQFF
TRBV6-2/TRBV6-3,13,TRBJ2-3,CASSMASTDTQYF
TRBV24-1,19,TRBJ2-1,CATSDFRLAGRGVGNEQFF
TRBV29-1,15,TRBJ2-7,CSVEGPGQGVHEQYF
TRBV11-2,11,TRBJ2-1,CASSSGHEQFF
TRBV15,16,TRBJ1-4,CATSARGGAANEKLFF
TRBV7-9,16,TRBJ1-1,CASSSSYGGANTEAFF
TRBV27,13,TRBJ2-1,CASGLSLYNEQFF
TRBV3-1,13,TRBJ1-1,CASSQVMNTEAFF
TRBV4-1,17,TRBJ2-7,CASSQEDGLAGPYEQYF
TRBV12-3/TRBV12-4,17,TRBJ2-2,CASSPTSGGPNTGELFF
TRBV4-1,17,TRBJ2-2,CARSQPYDREVTGELFF
TRBV7-9,15,TRBJ1-1,CASSSIGRSDTEAFF
TRBV6-2/TRBV6-3,14,TRBJ1-1,CATDPSGQNTEAFF
TRBV6-2/TRBV6-3,13,TRBJ2-7,CASSNQEVHEQYF
TRBV11-3,17,TRBJ2-1,CASSPEYGTSGNNEQFF
TRBV5-6,12,TRBJ2-1,CASSISGESQFF
TRBV27,15,TRBJ1-5,CASSYTGFSNQPQHF
TRBV6-1,11,TRBJ2-7,CASKTGYEQYF
TRBV3-1,14,TRBJ1-3,CASTPGEAGNTIYF
TRBV12-3/TRBV12-4,14,TRBJ2-3,CASTRPGLTDTQYF
TRBV11-1,16,TRBJ2-1,CASSLEGDWGLNEQFF
TRBV4-3,14,TRBJ1-1,CASSQDPSAAEAFF
TRBV7-6,14,TRBJ1-5,CASSSGVGNQPQHF
TRBV3-1,15,TRBJ2-5,CASMWMSGLGETQYF
TRBV3-1,13,TRBJ2-7,CASRPGLDYEQYF
TRBV2,12,TRBJ1-1,CASSNMNTEAFF
TRBV6-1,12,TRBJ1-5,CASSVDNQPQHF
TRBV27,14,TRBJ2-1,CASSLGSGNNEQFF